The 29 T cell receptor beta chains presented below share a single source sample, sequenced in a study of graft-versus-host responses after intestinal transplantation. For these TCRs, the target antigens are not known. Assay: immunoSEQ multiplex PCR; the TCRdb copy retains only in-frame clones and omits some. The sample has fewer than 90,000 clones; about 94% are singletons. Source: unstimulated CD4+ T cells sorted from spleen or lymph node cells, taken before transplant. The source of these receptors is a human donor who was the organ donor for an intestinal transplant.

This clone has more than one count but fewer than ten. The J gene is TRBJ1-1, the V gene TRBV10-3; D is undetermined. Germline values: CDR1 ENHRY, CDR2 SYGVKD. The CDR3 is made up of 11 amino acids. Trimming took 3 bases from V and 3 from J, leaving 2 bases between them. This CDR3 reads CAISDDTEAFF. Written as DNA, the CDR3 is TGTGCCATCAGTGATGACACTGAAGCTTTCTTT.

The V gene is TRBV5-1, the J gene TRBJ2-3, with 13 bases lining up with TRBD2. The junction had 3 bases not matched to a gene; V was cut back by 0 bases and J by 2 bases. CDR1 SGHRS and CDR2 YFSETQ come from the germline V gene. The CDR3 is made up of 17 amino acids. CDR3 residues: CASSLATSGGDTDTQYF. CDR3 sequence (DNA): TGCGCCAGCAGCTTGGCTACTAGCGGGGGGGACACAGATACGCAGTATTTT. Using reference TRBV5-1 and TRBJ2-3 for the parts outside the CDR3, the full variable domain is KAGVTQTPRYLIKTRGQQVTLSCSPISGHRSVSWYQQTPGQGLQFLFEYFSETQRNKGNFPGRFSGRQFSNSRSEMNVSTLELGDSALYLCASSLATSGGDTDTQYFGPGTRLTVL.

The gene calls are TRBV6-6 and TRBJ1-6; D not certain. Trimming cost V 3 bases and J 6 bases, with 12 bases left between them. Germline CDR1 and CDR2: MNHNY and SVGAGI (reference sequence). The length of the CDR3 is 15 residues. CDR3 sequence: CASSYSPGLNSPLHF. DNA for the CDR3: TGTGCCAGCAGTTATTCCCCAGGACTTAATTCACCCCTCCACTTT.

V is TRBV21-1 and J is TRBJ1-2. TRBV21-1 is annotated as a pseudogene. The CDR3 spans 16 residues. CDR3 nucleotide sequence: TGTGCCAGCAGCCCAGTGGAGAAGGGAAAGGACTATGGCTACACCTTC. Translation: CASSPVEKGKDYGYTF.

The chain joins TRBV11-3 to TRBJ1-1, with a tentative D call TRBD1 (5 bases). V gave up 6 bases and J gave up 1 base, with 9 bases separating them. Germline V gene data show CDR1 as SGHNT and CDR2 as YENEEA. This CDR3 is 13 amino acids long. In nucleotides, the CDR3 is TGTGCCAGCAGTTACAGGACGAACACTGAAGCTTTCTTT. This translates into CASSYRTNTEAFF.

The J gene is TRBJ2-7, the V gene TRBV6-5; 11 bases are shared with TRBD1. Trimming cost V 2 bases and J 2 bases; bases outside gene matches: 2. Germline CDR1 and CDR2: MNHEY and SVGAGI. The CDR3 loop spans 15 amino acids. The CDR3 protein is CASSYAGQGAYEQYF. CDR3 bases: TGTGCCAGCAGTTACGCGGGACAGGGGGCCTACGAGCAGTACTTC.

The chain joins TRBV2 to TRBJ2-5, with D hard to call. The DNA matches TRBJ2-7 better at its end, which makes the J call doubtful. CDR1 and CDR2 from the germline V gene are SNHLY and FYNNEI. This CDR3 has 12 amino acids. CDR3 nucleotide sequence: TGTGCCAGCAGCCTGCTGCTCTACGAGCAGTACTTC. Protein sequence: CASSLLLYEQYF.

J is TRBJ1-4 and V is TRBV2; 10 nucleotides match TRBD1. This CDR3 has 14 amino acids. V lost 6 bases and J lost 8; bases outside the gene matches: 6. Germline V lookup: CDR1 SNHLY, CDR2 FYNNEI. DNA for the CDR3: TGTGCCAGCAGGGAGGACAGGGGGGGCGAAAAACTGTTTTTT. Amino acid sequence: CASREDRGGEKLFF.

This clone was picked up one time. CDR3 nucleotide sequence: TGTGCCAGTAGTATAGTTTCAGGGCGGTGGCAGCCCCAGCATTTT. This gives the protein CASSIVSGRWQPQHF. The chain has TRBV19 and TRBJ1-5, with D tentatively TRBD1 (5 bases). The length of the CDR3 is 15 residues. Germline V gene lookup returns CDR1 LNHDA and CDR2 SQIVND (reference sequence). Between the trimmed V and J ends, which lost 1 base and 7 bases, there was a span of 14 bases.

The chain joins TRBV11-3 to TRBJ2-7, with TRBD1 identical over 11 bases. V lost 5 bases and J lost 9; bases outside the gene matches: 9. There are 14 residues in the CDR3. Looked up from germline, CDR1 is SGHNT and CDR2 is YENEEA. CDR3 loop: CASSPGQGAMRQYF. The CDR3 DNA reads TGTGCCAGCAGCCCTGGACAGGGGGCGATGAGGCAGTACTTC.

This clone was seen once. The chain couples TRBV5-5 to TRBJ2-3; 7 nucleotides line up with TRBD1. The germline CDR1 and CDR2 sequences are SGHKS and YYEKEE (reference sequence). The CDR3 is made up of 16 amino acids. Losses at the gene ends were 4 bases for V and 2 bases for J; bases not matched to a gene: 10. As DNA, the CDR3 is TGTGCCAGCAGCCTGACGACAGGGATAACCACAGATACGCAGTATTTT. Translation: CASSLTTGITTDTQYF.

The chain links TRBV18 to TRBJ1-6, with TRBD1 as a possible D gene (5 bases). V gave up 2 bases and J gave up 7 bases, with 9 bases separating them. This CDR3 is built from 14 residues. The germline gives CDR1 KGHSH, CDR2 LQKENI. CDR3 bases: TGTGCCAGCTCACCAGACAGTGCCAATTCACCCCTCCACTTT. Translation: CASSPDSANSPLHF. Based on the CDR3 plus reference TRBV18 and TRBJ1-6, the full variable domain is NAGVMQNPRHLVRRRGQEARLRCSPMKGHSHVYWYRQLPEEGLKFMVYLQKENIIDESGMPKERFSAEFPKEGPSILRIQQVVRGDSAAYFCASSPDSANSPLHFGNGTRLTVT.

This clone showed up just once. The chain combines TRBV28 with TRBJ1-1, with 8 bases that match TRBD1. The CDR3 runs 16 residues. V lost 5 bases, J lost 4 bases, and 12 bases stayed unmatched. Germline assignment: CDR1 MDHEN and CDR2 SYDVKM. CDR3 DNA sequence: TGTGCCAGCAGTCCCCGGACAGGGAATGTGGGCACTGAAGCTTTCTTT. It codes for CASSPRTGNVGTEAFF.

This chain connects TRBV4-3 to TRBJ1-5, with 8 positions matching TRBD1. Germline CDR1 reads LGHNA; CDR2 reads YSLEER. The V gene end was trimmed by 4 bases and the J gene end by 6 bases; junction bases not matched to a gene: 14. CDR3 length: 17 residues. The chain's CDR3 is CASSRDPIDRGGQPQHF. The CDR3 DNA follows: TGCGCCAGCAGCCGCGATCCGATCGACAGGGGAGGTCAGCCCCAGCATTTT.

This rearrangement joins TRBV5-4 to TRBJ1-1, with TRBD1 matching 8 bases. CDR1 is SGHNT, CDR2 YYREEE, per germline (reference sequence). The CDR3 loop spans 14 amino acids. With 4 bases clipped from V and 6 bases from J, the junction kept 8 bases outside the gene matches. CDR3 loop: CASSLPGTGAEAFF. The CDR3, as DNA: TGTGCCAGCAGCCTTCCTGGGACAGGAGCTGAAGCTTTCTTT.

V and J are TRBV19 and TRBJ2-7, with 8 bases identical to TRBD1. V dropped 2 bases and J dropped 0; count of bases not matched to a gene: 3. The CDR3 is 15 amino acids. The V gene's germline CDR1 is LNHDA and CDR2 SQIVND (reference sequence). CDR3 amino acids: CASSIQGAASYEQYF. The CDR3 DNA reads TGTGCCAGTAGTATACAGGGGGCGGCCTCCTACGAGCAGTACTTC.

This chain connects TRBV2 to TRBJ2-2, with 11 bases that match TRBD2. Germline CDR1 and CDR2: SNHLY and FYNNEI. J was trimmed by 1 base and V by 5 bases; bases with no gene match: 6. The CDR3 loop spans 17 amino acids. The CDR3 DNA follows: TGTGCCAGCAGTCCCCGGACTAGCGGGCGGAACACCGGGGAGCTGTTTTTT. This sequence encodes CASSPRTSGRNTGELFF.

V is TRBV7-9 and J is TRBJ1-1, with 8 bases lining up with TRBD1. V gave up 5 bases and J gave up 5 bases; unmatched junction bases: 7. The V gene's germline CDR1 is SEHNR and CDR2 FQNEAQ (reference sequence). This CDR3 contains 14 residues. Here the CDR3 DNA reads TGTGCCAGCAGCCCGGACAGGGTGGGGACTGAAGCTTTCTTT. Amino acid sequence: CASSPDRVGTEAFF.

This rearrangement joins TRBV20-1 to TRBJ1-2; the D is unclear. Trimming pared 6 bases from V and 7 bases from J, leaving 12 bases between. The CDR3 sequence is 11 residues long. Germline V lookup: CDR1 DFQATT, CDR2 SNEGSKA (reference sequence). The DNA for the CDR3 is TGCAGTGCGTACCAACCGGGTGGCTACACCTTC. Its translation is CSAYQPGGYTF.

A word on this clone: Germline and junction disagree at one end, which may indicate a read error. The chain recombines TRBV5-1 with TRBJ2-7; D could derive from TRBD1 or TRBD2 (5 bases each). This CDR3 spans 15 amino acids. Per germline, CDR1 SGHRS and CDR2 YFSETQ. The CDR3 region is CVSSLGTASSYEQYF. The CDR3 DNA is TGCGTCAGCAGCCTCGGGACGGCGAGCTCCTACGAGCAGTACTTC.

The rearrangement uses TRBV6-1 and TRBJ2-3, with 7 bases aligning to TRBD2. Germline CDR1 reads MNHNS; CDR2 reads SASEGT. This CDR3 has 15 residues. V lost 5 bases, J lost 2 bases, and 7 bases stayed unmatched. The CDR3 sequence is CASSTSGVNTDTQYF. In DNA, the CDR3 is TGTGCCAGCAGTACGAGCGGGGTGAACACAGATACGCAGTATTTT.

DNA of the CDR3: TGTGCCAGTAGTATTGCGGGTGGCGAAAAACTGTTTTTT. Its protein is CASSIAGGEKLFF. The rearrangement joins TRBV19 to TRBJ1-4; D is unclear. Trimming shortened V by 3 bases and J by 8 bases, and 10 bases separated the two germline ends. Per the germline V gene, CDR1 is LNHDA and CDR2 is SQIVND (reference sequence). The CDR3 consists of 13 residues.

The chain has TRBV6-5 and TRBJ2-5, with D perhaps matching TRBD1 or TRBD2 (8 bases each). CDR1 is MNHEY, CDR2 SVGAGI, per germline. The CDR3 is 15 residues long. Trimming removed 2 bases at V and 11 bases at J, with 21 bases between. The DNA for the CDR3 is TGTGCCAGCAGTTACGCGGGGCAGGGGGCTAGCGGGCAGTACTTC. It is translated as CASSYAGQGASGQYF.

The CDR3 region is CASSKQGTSGPYEQYF. The CDR3 DNA reads as TGTGCCAGTAGTAAACAAGGGACCTCTGGACCCTACGAGCAGTACTTC. This chain connects TRBV19 to TRBJ2-7; TRBD1 or TRBD2 may be the D gene (5 bases each). Germline V gives CDR1 LNHDA, CDR2 SQIVND (reference sequence). This CDR3 contains 16 residues. Trimming took 4 bases from V and 2 from J, leaving 18 bases between them.

The chain joins TRBV6-1 to TRBJ2-7; weak D call: TRBD1 (5 bases). Germline values: CDR1 MNHNS, CDR2 SASEGT. There are 14 residues in the CDR3. V was clipped by 5 bases and J by 0 bases, with 11 bases between them. CDR3 sequence (DNA): TGTGCCAGCAGTCCTGACAGAAGCTCCTACGAGCAGTACTTC. Translating gives CASSPDRSSYEQYF.

A few counts support this clone. The rearrangement uses TRBV27 and TRBJ2-7; D is uncertain. V was clipped by 0 bases and J by 2 bases, with 11 bases between them. The CDR3 runs to 15 residues. The germline V gene encodes CDR1 MNHEY and CDR2 SMNVEV (reference sequence). CDR3 region: CASSLSIGDTYEQYF. CDR3 sequence (DNA): TGTGCCAGCAGTTTATCGATAGGAGATACCTACGAGCAGTACTTC.

V usage is TRBV6-1 and J usage is TRBJ1-1, with TRBD1 matching over 7 bases. The CDR3 is 17 residues long. V dropped 2 bases and J dropped 5; count of bases not matched to a gene: 14. The germline CDR1 and CDR2 sequences are MNHNS and SASEGT. The CDR3 reads CASSEMVGGGLGTEAFF. In nucleotides, the CDR3 is TGTGCCAGCAGTGAAATGGTGGGAGGGGGCTTGGGGACTGAAGCTTTCTTT.

The chain couples TRBV30 to TRBJ2-7; D not resolved. V was pared by 0 bases and J by 3 bases, with 6 bases between. Germline V gene lookup returns CDR1 GTSNPN and CDR2 SVGIG (reference sequence). CDR3 length equals 12 residues. The CDR3 DNA reads as TGTGCCTGGAGTGTGAACTTCTACGAGCAGTACTTC. It specifies CAWSVNFYEQYF.

CDR3 sequence reads: CASSLKGEETQYF. The CDR3 region has the DNA TGTGCCAGCAGCTTAAAGGGGGAAGAGACCCAGTACTTC. V and J are TRBV5-4 and TRBJ2-5, with D perhaps matching TRBD1 (6 bases). Germline V gene lookup returns CDR1 SGHNT and CDR2 YYREEE (reference sequence). The CDR3 runs to 13 residues. Trimming cost V 2 bases and J 3 bases, with 8 bases left between them.